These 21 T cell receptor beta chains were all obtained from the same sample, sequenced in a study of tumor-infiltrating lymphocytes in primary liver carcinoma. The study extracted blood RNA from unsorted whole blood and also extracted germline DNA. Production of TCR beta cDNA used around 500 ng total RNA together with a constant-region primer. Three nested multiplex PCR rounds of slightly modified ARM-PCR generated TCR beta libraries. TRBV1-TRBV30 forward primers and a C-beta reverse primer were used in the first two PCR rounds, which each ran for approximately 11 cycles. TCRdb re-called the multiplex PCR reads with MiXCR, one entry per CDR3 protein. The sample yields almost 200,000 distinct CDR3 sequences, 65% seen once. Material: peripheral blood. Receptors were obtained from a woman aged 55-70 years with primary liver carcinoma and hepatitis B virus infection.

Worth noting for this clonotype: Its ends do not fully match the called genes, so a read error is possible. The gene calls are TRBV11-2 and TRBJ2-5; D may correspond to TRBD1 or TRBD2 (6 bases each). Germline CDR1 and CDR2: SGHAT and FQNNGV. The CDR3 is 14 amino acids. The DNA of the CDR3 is TGTGCCGGCAGCTTAGGAGGGCAAGGGGGAGTCCAGTACTTC. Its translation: CAGSLGGQGGVQYF.

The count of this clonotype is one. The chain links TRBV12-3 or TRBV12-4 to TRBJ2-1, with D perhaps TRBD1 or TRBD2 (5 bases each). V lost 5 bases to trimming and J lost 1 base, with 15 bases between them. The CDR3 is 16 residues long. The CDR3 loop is CASSESTGTSYNEQFF. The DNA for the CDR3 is TGTGCCAGCAGTGAAAGTACCGGGACGTCCTACAATGAGCAGTTCTTC.

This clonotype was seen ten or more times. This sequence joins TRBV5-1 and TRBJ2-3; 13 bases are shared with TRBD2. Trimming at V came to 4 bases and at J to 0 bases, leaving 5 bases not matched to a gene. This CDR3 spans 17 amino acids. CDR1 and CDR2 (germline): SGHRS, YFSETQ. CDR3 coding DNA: TGCGCCAGCAGCCGACTAGCGGGAGGACCTAGCACAGATACGCAGTATTTT. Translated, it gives CASSRLAGGPSTDTQYF.

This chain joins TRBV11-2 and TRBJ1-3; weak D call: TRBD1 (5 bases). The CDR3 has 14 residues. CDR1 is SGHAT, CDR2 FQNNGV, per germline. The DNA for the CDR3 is TGTATCAGCAGCACTACAGGCTCTGGAAACACCATATATTTT. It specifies CISSTTGSGNTIYF.

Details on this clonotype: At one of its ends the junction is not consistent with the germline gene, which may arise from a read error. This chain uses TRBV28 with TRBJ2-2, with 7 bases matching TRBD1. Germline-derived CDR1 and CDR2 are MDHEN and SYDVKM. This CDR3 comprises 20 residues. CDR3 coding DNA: TGTACCAGCAGTTTAAGAAGGGGGCGGCGGACGGACATGAACACCGGGGAGCTGTTTTTT. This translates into CTSSLRRGRRTDMNTGELFF. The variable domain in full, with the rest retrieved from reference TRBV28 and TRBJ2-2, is DVKVTQSSRYLVKRTGEKVFLECVQDMDHENMFWYRQDPGLGLRLIYFSYDVKMKEKGDIPEGYSVSREKKERFSLILESASTNQTSMYLCTSSLRRGRRTDMNTGELFFGEGSRLTVL.

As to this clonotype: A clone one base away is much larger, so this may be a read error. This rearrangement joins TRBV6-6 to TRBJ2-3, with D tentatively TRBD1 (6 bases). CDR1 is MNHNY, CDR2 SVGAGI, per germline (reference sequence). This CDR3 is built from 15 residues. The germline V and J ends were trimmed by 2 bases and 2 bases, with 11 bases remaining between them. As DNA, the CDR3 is TGTGCCAGCAGTTACATTCAGGGGAACACAGATACGCAGTATTTT. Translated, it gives CASSYIQGNTDTQYF.

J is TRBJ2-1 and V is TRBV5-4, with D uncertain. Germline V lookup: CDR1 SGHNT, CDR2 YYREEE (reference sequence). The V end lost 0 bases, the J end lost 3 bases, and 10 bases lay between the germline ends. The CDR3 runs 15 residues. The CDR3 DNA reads TGTGCCAGCAGCTTGGGCGGAGTGGGCTACAATGAGCAGTTCTTC. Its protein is CASSLGGVGYNEQFF.

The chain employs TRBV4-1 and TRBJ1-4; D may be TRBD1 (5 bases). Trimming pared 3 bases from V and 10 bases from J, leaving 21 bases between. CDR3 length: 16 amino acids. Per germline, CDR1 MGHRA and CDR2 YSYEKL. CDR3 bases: TGCGCCAGCAGCCAGAACTCAGGGCTTTTAGTCGGAAAACTGTTTTTT. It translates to CASSQNSGLLVGKLFF.

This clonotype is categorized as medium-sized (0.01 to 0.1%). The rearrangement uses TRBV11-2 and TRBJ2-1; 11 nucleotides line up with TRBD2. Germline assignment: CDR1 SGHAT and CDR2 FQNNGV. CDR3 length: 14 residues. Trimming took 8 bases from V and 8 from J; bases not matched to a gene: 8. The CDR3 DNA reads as TGTGCCAGCGAACTAGCGGGAGTGGGGGATGAGCAGTTCTTC. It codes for CASELAGVGDEQFF. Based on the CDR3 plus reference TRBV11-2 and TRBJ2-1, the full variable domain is EAGVAQSPRYKIIEKRQSVAFWCNPISGHATLYWYQQILGQGPKLLIQFQNNGVVDDSQLPKDRFSAERLKGVDSTLKIQPAKLEDSAVYLCASELAGVGDEQFFGPGTRLTVL.

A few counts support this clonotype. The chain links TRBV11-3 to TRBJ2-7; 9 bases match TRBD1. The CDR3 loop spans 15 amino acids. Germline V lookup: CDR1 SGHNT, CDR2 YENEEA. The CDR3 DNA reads TGTACCAACAGCCCCGGGACAGGGTGCAACTACGAGCAGTACTTC. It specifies CTNSPGTGCNYEQYF.

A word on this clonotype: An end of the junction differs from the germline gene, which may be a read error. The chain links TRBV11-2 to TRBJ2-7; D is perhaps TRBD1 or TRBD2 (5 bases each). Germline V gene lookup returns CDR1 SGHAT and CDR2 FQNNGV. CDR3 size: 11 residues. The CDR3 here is CASGRTHEQYF. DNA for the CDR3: TGCGCCAGCGGCCGGACACACGAGCAGTACTTC. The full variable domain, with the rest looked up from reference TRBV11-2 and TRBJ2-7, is EAGVAQSPRYKIIEKRQSVAFWCNPISGHATLYWYQQILGQGPKLLIQFQNNGVVDDSQLPKDRFSAERLKGVDSTLKIQPAKLEDSAVYLCASGRTHEQYFGPGTRLTVT.

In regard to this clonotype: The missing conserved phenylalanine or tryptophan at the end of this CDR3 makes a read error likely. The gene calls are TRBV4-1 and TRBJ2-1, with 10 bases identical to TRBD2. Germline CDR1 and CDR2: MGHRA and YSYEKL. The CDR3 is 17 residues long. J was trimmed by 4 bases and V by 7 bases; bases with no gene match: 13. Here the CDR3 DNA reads TGCGCCAGCAACCCAGCGACTAGCGGGCCGACTTACAATGAGCAGTTCTTG. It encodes CASNPATSGPTYNEQFL.

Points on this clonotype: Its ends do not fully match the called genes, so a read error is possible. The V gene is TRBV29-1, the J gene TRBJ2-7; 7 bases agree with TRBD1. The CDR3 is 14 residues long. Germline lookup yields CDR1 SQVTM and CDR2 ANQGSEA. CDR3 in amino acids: CSVPDRVDQVEHYF. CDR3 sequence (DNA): TGCAGCGTCCCAGACAGGGTGGATCAGGTTGAGCATTACTTC.

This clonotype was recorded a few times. Here the CDR3 reads CASSLTGGADTQYF. The CDR3 DNA reads as TGTGCCAGCAGTTTAACCGGCGGGGCCGATACGCAGTATTTT. The genes are TRBV12-3 or TRBV12-4 and TRBJ2-3, with D tentatively TRBD2 (6 bases). V lost 2 bases and J 6 bases, leaving 12 bases between the germline ends. The CDR3 length is 14 residues.

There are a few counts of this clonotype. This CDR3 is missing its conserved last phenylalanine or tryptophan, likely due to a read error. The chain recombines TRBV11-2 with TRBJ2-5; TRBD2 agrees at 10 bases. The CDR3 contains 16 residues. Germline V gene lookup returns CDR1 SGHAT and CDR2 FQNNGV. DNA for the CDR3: TGTGTCAGCAGCTACTCCCGTGGTAGCGGGAGGGAGACCCAGTACCTC. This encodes CVSSYSRGSGRETQYL.

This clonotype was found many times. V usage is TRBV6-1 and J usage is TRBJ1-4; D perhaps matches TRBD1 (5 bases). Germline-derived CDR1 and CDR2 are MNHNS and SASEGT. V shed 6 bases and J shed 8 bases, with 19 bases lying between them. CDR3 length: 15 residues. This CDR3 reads CASRNPGLENEKLFF. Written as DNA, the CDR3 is TGTGCCAGCAGGAACCCGGGACTAGAAAACGAAAAACTGTTTTTT.

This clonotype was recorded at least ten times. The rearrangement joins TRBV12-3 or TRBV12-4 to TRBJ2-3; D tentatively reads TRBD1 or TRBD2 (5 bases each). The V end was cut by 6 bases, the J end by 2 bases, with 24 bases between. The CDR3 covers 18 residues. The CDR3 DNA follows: TGTGCCAGCAGCATATTGCCCGGGACCGCCCCTACCACAGATACGCAGTATTTT. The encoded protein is CASSILPGTAPTTDTQYF.

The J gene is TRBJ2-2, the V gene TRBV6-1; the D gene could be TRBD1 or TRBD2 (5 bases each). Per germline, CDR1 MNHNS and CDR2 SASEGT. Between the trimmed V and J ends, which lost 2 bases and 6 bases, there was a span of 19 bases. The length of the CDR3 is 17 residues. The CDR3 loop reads CASSEIRGTEYAGELFF. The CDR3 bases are TGTGCCAGCAGTGAAATCAGAGGGACGGAATACGCCGGGGAGCTGTTTTTT.

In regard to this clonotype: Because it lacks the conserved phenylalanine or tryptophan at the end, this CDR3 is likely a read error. The CDR3 is CASSQTDTEAFS. As DNA, the CDR3 is TGTGCCAGCAGCCAGACAGACACTGAAGCTTTCTCT. The chain uses TRBV6-6 and TRBJ1-1; D is possibly TRBD1 (5 bases). The CDR3 sequence is 12 residues long. Trimming shortened V by 6 bases and J by 3 bases, and 8 bases separated the two germline ends. CDR1 and CDR2 from the germline V gene are MNHNY and SVGAGI (reference sequence).

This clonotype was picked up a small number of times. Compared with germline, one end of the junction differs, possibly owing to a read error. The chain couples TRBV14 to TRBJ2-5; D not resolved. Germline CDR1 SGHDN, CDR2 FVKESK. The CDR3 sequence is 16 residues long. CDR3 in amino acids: CASSQEGSYLQGTQYF. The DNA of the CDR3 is TGTGCCAGCAGCCAAGAGGGTTCGTACCTCCAAGGGACCCAGTACTTC.

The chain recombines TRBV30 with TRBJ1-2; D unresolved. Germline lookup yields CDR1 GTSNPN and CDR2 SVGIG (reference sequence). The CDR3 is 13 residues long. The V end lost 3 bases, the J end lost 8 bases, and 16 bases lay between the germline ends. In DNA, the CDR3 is TGTGCCTGGAGCAAAAAGGAGGCTTGGGGCTACACCTTC. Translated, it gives CAWSKKEAWGYTF.